This is a list of T cell receptor beta chains from one sample in a study of blood T cell repertoires in COVID-19. Assay: immunoSEQ multiplex PCR; the TCRdb copy retains only in-frame clones and omits some. The sample shows 300,000 to 350,000 clones, approximately 85% of them seen only once. The sample was PBMCs or T cells enriched from blood (not recorded which). Receptors originate from a man aged 25-45 years who had recovered from COVID-19. CDR3s include the opening cysteine and the closing phenylalanine or tryptophan. The D gene is left open where the match is weak. The size field is filled for only some rows; it gives once, few, many or a size class.

d_call clone_size j_call v_call cdr3_nt cdr3_aa
NA NA TRBJ2-1 TRBV9 TGTGCCAGCAGCCTCCCCCGGGATGAGCAGTTCTTC CASSLPRDEQFF
TRBD2 NA TRBJ2-1 TRBV5-1 TGCGCCAGCAGCCATCCCACTAGCGGGCAAAGACGACACAATGAGCAGTTCTTC CASSHPTSGQRRHNEQFF
NA NA TRBJ2-5 TRBV14 TGTGCCAGCAGCCAAGGGGGCCTCCCAGGGGAGACCCAGTACTTC CASSQGGLPGETQYF
NA NA TRBJ2-7 TRBV2 TGTGCCAGCAGTGCATATGGAGGGGACGAGCAGTACTTC CASSAYGGDEQYF
TRBD2 NA TRBJ2-5 TRBV2 TGTGCCAGCAGTCACCGCCTAGCGGGGGGGGTAGAGACCCAGTACTTC CASSHRLAGGVETQYF
TRBD2 NA TRBJ2-1 TRBV19 TGTGCCAGTAGTACCATAGCGGGCTTGCTCAACAATGAGCAGTTCTTC CASSTIAGLLNNEQFF
NA once TRBJ1-2 TRBV30 TGTGCCTGGAGCCTCCAGGGTTTAAAGGGCTACACCTTC CAWSLQGLKGYTF
NA NA TRBJ2-7 TRBV5-1 TGCGCCAGCAGCTTGGGGACAGCGACGGCCTACGAGCAGTACTTC CASSLGTATAYEQYF
NA NA TRBJ2-3 TRBV27 TGTGCCAGCAGTTTAACCGACCCAGGGCCAACAGATACGCAGTATTTT CASSLTDPGPTDTQYF
TRBD1 NA TRBJ1-1 TRBV6-5 TGTGCCAGCAGACAGGGGCGTGCAGGGAACACTGAAGCTTTCTTT CASRQGRAGNTEAFF
TRBD1 NA TRBJ2-5 TRBV24-1 TGTGCCACCAGTGAGACAGGGATTGAAGAGACCCAGTACTTC CATSETGIEETQYF
TRBD1 NA TRBJ1-2 TRBV5-1 TGCGCCAGCAGCCCGCAGGGGACAGCCAAAAACTATGGCTACACCTTC CASSPQGTAKNYGYTF
TRBD1 once TRBJ2-7 TRBV9 TGTGCCAGCAGCCCCGAGGGACAGGGGGCCTACGAGCAGTACTTC CASSPEGQGAYEQYF
NA NA TRBJ2-3 TRBV7-3 TGTGCCAGCAGCTTAGGTCGACTGAGCACAGATACGCAGTATTTT CASSLGRLSTDTQYF
TRBD1 NA TRBJ2-1 TRBV27 TGTGCCAGCACGAAAACCGGGACAGCATACAATGAGCAGTTCTTC CASTKTGTAYNEQFF
NA NA TRBJ1-4 TRBV7-9 TGTGCCAGCACCAGAAAGGGGGGGCCACTTGAAAAACTGTTTTTT CASTRKGGPLEKLFF
NA few TRBJ2-1 TRBV10-3 TGTGCCATCAGTGAGTCGGGCGGGAATGAGCAGTTCTTC CAISESGGNEQFF
NA NA TRBJ1-1 TRBV9 TGTGCCAGCAGTTCCGGACAGAACACTGAAGCTTTCTTT CASSSGQNTEAFF
TRBD1 NA TRBJ1-4 TRBV5-6 TGTGCCAGCAGCTTTGGGACAGAAAATGAAAAACTGTTTTTT CASSFGTENEKLFF
TRBD1 NA TRBJ1-3 TRBV7-2 TGTGCCAGCAGCTTTGGGACAGGGAAGGGAAACACCATATATTTT CASSFGTGKGNTIYF
TRBD2 NA TRBJ2-3 TRBV7-3 TGTGCCAGCAGCTTTACTAGCGGGGGCACTGGGACGCAGTATTTT CASSFTSGGTGTQYF
TRBD2 NA TRBJ2-1 TRBV30 TGTGCCTGGAGCACTAGCGGGGGGGCTTATGAGCAGTTCTTC CAWSTSGGAYEQFF
NA NA TRBJ1-6 TRBV9 TGTGCCAGCAGCGTTTCCGGGGACAATAATTCACCCCTCCACTTT CASSVSGDNNSPLHF
TRBD1 NA TRBJ2-7 TRBV5-1 TGCGCCAGCAGCTTGTACGGGACAGGGGGCGACTACGAGCAGTACTTC CASSLYGTGGDYEQYF
TRBD1 NA TRBJ2-1 TRBV9 TGTGCCAGCAGCGTAAAGACAGGGATCCATGAGCAGTTCTTC CASSVKTGIHEQFF
TRBD1 few TRBJ1-3 TRBV2 TGTGCCAGCAGTGAAAGATTTGGCAGGGGGCCAGCTGGAAACACCATATATTTT CASSERFGRGPAGNTIYF
TRBD1 few TRBJ1-5 TRBV19 TGTGCCAGTAGGAGACAGGGTTCGGGGAATCAGCCCCAGCATTTT CASRRQGSGNQPQHF
TRBD1 NA TRBJ2-1 TRBV5-1 TGCGCCAGCAGCTTGGTATTTTGGGGACAGGGACGTACCTACAATGAGCAGTTCTTC CASSLVFWGQGRTYNEQFF
NA NA TRBJ2-1 TRBV3-1/TRBV3-2 TGTGCCAGCACCGCCCGGGGGGCACTAGAGAATGAGCAGTTCTTC CASTARGALENEQFF
NA once TRBJ2-3 TRBV14 TGTGCCAGCAGCCAAGATTTAGGGGCCCGCACAGATACGCAGTATTTT CASSQDLGARTDTQYF
NA NA TRBJ2-1 TRBV30 TGTGCCTGGAGTGTACTGTCAGAGCAGTTCTTC CAWSVLSEQFF
NA NA TRBJ1-4 TRBV2 TGTGCCAGCAACCGGGAATACGGCGAAAAACTGTTTTTT CASNREYGEKLFF
TRBD1 NA TRBJ1-1 TRBV5-4 TGTGCCAGCAGCCCCAGACAGGGGACGAACACTGAAGCTTTCTTT CASSPRQGTNTEAFF
TRBD1 NA TRBJ1-3 TRBV6-5 TGTGCCAGCAGCAGGGGGAGTTCTGGAAACACCATATATTTT CASSRGSSGNTIYF
TRBD1 few TRBJ1-2 TRBV5-1 TGCGCCAGCAGCTTGGTAGGGGGCGCGAATGGCTACACCTTC CASSLVGGANGYTF
NA NA TRBJ2-1 TRBV19 TGTGCCAGTAGTCGGGGGTTTTACAATGAGCAGTTCTTC CASSRGFYNEQFF
NA few TRBJ1-2 TRBV6-6 TGTGCCAGCAGTTACTCGCGGGGGGCGGACTATGGCTACACCTTC CASSYSRGADYGYTF
NA NA TRBJ1-6 TRBV5-1 TGCGCCAGCAGCCGCGATTCTGGGGCTAGTAATTCACCCCTCCACTTT CASSRDSGASNSPLHF
NA few TRBJ1-2 TRBV11-2 TGTGCCAGCAGCTTAACCCCAGCCGGGAACTATGGCTACACCTTC CASSLTPAGNYGYTF
NA many TRBJ2-2 TRBV4-1 TGCGCCAGCAGCCAAGATTGGGGGGACAGCACCGGGGAGCTGTTTTTT CASSQDWGDSTGELFF
NA NA TRBJ1-2 TRBV3-1/TRBV3-2 TGTGCCAGCAGCCAAGAGGGGGCAGGCGGTCATGGCTACACCTTC CASSQEGAGGHGYTF
NA NA TRBJ2-7 TRBV5-1 TGCGCCAGCAGCTCTATAGCCTCCTACGAGCAGTACTTC CASSSIASYEQYF
NA NA TRBJ2-3 TRBV7-6 TGTGCCAGCAGCTTAGGACAGGAGACAGATACGCAGTATTTT CASSLGQETDTQYF
NA few TRBJ2-7 TRBV30 TGTGCCTGGAGTGTTAACGAGCAGTACTTC CAWSVNEQYF
NA few TRBJ1-2 TRBV2 TGTGCCAGCACTTTGACAGGAACCTATGGCTACACCTTC CASTLTGTYGYTF
NA NA TRBJ1-1 TRBV7-9 TGTGCCAGCAGCCTCAATGGGCACACTGAAGCTTTCTTT CASSLNGHTEAFF
NA NA TRBJ2-3 TRBV30 TGTGCCTGGACTCCAACAGGGGATACGCAGTATTTT CAWTPTGDTQYF
NA many TRBJ1-2 TRBV5-1 TGCGCCAGCAGCTCCTTCTTCGGTAGGGGGTATGGCTACACCTTC CASSSFFGRGYGYTF
TRBD2 NA TRBJ2-5 TRBV6-6 TGTGCCAGCAGTCGGACTAGCGGGGGGGCATGGTTGGAGACCCAGTACTTC CASSRTSGGAWLETQYF
NA NA TRBJ2-7 TRBV27 TGTGCCAGCAGTCCCCAGCCCACAGGGTGGGACGAGCAGTACTTC CASSPQPTGWDEQYF
TRBD1 NA TRBJ1-2 TRBV27 TGTGCCAGCAGTCCTCACATTGGGGAAAACAGGGGTGGCTATGGCTACACCTTC CASSPHIGENRGGYGYTF
NA NA TRBJ2-5 TRBV7-5 TGTGCCAGAAGCTTAGGGGCGGGGGAATTCCGGGACAACCAAGAGACCCAGTACTTC CARSLGAGEFRDNQETQYF
TRBD1 NA TRBJ1-1 TRBV5-1 TGCGCCAGCAGCTTGGACTTCAGGGGGAGCACTGAAGCTTTCTTT CASSLDFRGSTEAFF